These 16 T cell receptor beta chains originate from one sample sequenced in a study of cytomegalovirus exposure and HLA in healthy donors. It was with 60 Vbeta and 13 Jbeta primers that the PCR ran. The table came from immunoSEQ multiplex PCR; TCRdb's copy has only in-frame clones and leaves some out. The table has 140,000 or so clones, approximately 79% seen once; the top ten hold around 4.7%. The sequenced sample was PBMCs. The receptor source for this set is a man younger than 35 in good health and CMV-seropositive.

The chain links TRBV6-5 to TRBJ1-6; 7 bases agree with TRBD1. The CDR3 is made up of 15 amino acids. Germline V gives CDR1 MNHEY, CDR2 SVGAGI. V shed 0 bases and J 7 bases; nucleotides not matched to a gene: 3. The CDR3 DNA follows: TGTGCCAGCAGTTACTCGAGGGACAGCAATTCACCCCTCCACTTT. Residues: CASSYSRDSNSPLHF.

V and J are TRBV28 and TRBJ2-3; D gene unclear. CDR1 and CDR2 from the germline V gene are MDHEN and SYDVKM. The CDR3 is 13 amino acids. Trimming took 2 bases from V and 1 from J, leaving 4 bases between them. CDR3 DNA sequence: TGTGCCAGCAGTTTAATCGGCACAGATACGCAGTATTTT. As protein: CASSLIGTDTQYF.

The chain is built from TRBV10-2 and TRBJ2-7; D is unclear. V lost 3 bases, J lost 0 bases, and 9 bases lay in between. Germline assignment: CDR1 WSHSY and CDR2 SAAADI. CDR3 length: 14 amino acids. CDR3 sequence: CASSDLSNSYEQYF. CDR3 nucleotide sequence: TGCGCCAGCAGTGATCTATCTAACTCCTACGAGCAGTACTTC.

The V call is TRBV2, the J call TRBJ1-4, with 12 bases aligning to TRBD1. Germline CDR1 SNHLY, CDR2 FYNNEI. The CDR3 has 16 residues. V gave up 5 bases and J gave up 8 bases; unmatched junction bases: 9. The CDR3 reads CASSPGTGGIGEKLFF. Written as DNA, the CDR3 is TGTGCCAGCAGTCCGGGGACAGGGGGCATAGGCGAAAAACTGTTTTTT.

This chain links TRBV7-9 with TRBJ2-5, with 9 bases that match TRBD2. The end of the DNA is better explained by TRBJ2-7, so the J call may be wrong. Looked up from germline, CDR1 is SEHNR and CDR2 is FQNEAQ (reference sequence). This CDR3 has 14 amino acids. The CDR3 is CASSQSGTSNEQYF. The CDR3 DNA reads TGTGCCAGCAGTCAATCCGGGACTAGCAACGAGCAGTACTTC.

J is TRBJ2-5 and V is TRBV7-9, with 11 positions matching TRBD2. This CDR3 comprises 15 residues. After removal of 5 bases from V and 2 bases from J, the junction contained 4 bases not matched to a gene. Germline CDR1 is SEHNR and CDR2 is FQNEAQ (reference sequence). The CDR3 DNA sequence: TGTGCCAGCAGCGCGGGACTAGCGGAACAAGAGACCCAGTACTTC. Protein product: CASSAGLAEQETQYF.

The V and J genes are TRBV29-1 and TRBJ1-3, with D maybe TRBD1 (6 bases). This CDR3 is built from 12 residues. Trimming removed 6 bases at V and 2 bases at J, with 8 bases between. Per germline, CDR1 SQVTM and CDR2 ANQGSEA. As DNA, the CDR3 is TGCAGCGTCCACAGGGCTGGAAACACCATATATTTT. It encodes CSVHRAGNTIYF.

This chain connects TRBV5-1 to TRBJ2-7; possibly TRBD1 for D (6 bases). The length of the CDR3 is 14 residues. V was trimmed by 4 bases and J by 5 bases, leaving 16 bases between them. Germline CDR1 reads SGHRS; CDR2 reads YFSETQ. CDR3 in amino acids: CASSPGDMGHEQYF. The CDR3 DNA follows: TGCGCCAGCAGCCCAGGGGACATGGGACACGAGCAGTACTTC.

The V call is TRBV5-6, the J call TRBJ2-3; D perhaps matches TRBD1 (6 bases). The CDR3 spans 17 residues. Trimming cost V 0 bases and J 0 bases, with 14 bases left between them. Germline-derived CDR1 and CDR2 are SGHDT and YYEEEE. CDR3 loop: CASSLVRGAGSTDTQYF. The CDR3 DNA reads TGTGCCAGCAGCTTGGTCAGGGGAGCTGGGAGCACAGATACGCAGTATTTT.

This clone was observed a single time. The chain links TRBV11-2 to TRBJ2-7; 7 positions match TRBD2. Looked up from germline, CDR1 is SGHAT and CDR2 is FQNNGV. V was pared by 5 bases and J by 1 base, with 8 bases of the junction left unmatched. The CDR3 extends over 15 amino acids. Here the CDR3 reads CASSPGGWKSYEQYF. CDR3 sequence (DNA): TGTGCCAGCAGCCCCGGGGGGTGGAAATCCTACGAGCAGTACTTC.

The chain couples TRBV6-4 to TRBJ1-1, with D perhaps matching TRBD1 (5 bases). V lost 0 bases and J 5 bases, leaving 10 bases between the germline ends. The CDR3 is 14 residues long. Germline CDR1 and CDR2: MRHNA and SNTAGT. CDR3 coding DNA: TGTGCCAGCAGTGACTCTTTTCGGGGGACTGAAGCTTTCTTT. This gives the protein CASSDSFRGTEAFF.

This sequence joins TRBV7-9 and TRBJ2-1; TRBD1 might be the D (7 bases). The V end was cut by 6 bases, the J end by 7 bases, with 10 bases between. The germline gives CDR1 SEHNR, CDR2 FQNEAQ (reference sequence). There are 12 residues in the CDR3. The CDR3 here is CASSSGGNEQFF. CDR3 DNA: TGTGCCAGCAGTTCAGGGGGGAATGAGCAGTTCTTC.

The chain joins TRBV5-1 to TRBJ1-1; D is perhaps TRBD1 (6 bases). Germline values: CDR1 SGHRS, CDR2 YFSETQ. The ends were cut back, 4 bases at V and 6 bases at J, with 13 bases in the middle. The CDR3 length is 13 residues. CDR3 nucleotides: TGCGCCAGCAGCCCTAACAGGGAGTCTGAAGCTTTCTTT. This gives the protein CASSPNRESEAFF.

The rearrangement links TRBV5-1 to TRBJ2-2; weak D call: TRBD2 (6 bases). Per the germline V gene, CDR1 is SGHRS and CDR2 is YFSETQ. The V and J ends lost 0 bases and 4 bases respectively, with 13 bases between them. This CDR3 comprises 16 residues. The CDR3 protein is CASSLGSGGGTGELFF. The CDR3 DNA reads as TGCGCCAGCAGCTTGGGATCCGGGGGTGGCACCGGGGAGCTGTTTTTT.

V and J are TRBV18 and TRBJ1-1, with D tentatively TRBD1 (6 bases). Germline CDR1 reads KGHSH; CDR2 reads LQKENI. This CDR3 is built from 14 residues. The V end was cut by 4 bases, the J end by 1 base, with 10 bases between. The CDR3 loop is CASSLDRPNTEAFF. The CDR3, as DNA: TGTGCCAGCTCACTTGACAGGCCGAACACTGAAGCTTTCTTT.

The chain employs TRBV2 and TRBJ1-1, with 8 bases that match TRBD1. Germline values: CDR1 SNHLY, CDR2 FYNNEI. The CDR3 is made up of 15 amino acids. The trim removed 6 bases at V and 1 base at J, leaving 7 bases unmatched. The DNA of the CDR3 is TGTGCCAGCAGCGTAACCGGGACAGGGAACACTGAAGCTTTCTTT. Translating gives CASSVTGTGNTEAFF. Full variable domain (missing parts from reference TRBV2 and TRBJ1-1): EPEVTQTPSHQVTQMGQEVILRCVPISNHLYFYWYRQILGQKVEFLVSFYNNEISEKSEIFDDQFSVERPDGSNFTLKIRSTKLEDSAMYFCASSVTGTGNTEAFFGQGTRLTVV.